This T cell receptor beta chain was captured by sequencing in a study of regulatory T cells in long-lasting Graves disease. The wider study: Over 5 years on antithyroid drugs plus positive TSH receptor antibodies marked Graves' disease as persistent.

Regarding time point: persistent/refractory GD, antithyroid drugs over 5 years with positive TRAb. Isolated PBMC RNA provided the starting material for the TCR library. Blood from the periphery, approximately 8.5 milliliters in all, was drawn into EDTA tubes. This clonotype was counted only a few times. Its cognate antigen is unknown. General study points: The analysis examined peripheral blood only and excluded thyroid tissue.

The germline V gene encodes CDR1 LGHNA and CDR2 YNFKEQ. V was trimmed by 0 bases and J by 0 bases, leaving 12 bases between them. The CDR3 is made up of 18 amino acids. Both iRepertoire HTBI primers and Arm-PCR of CDR3 regions were used to build the TCR beta libraries. TCRdb reprocessed the multiplex PCR reads via MiXCR and lists one record per CDR3 protein. The sample has fewer than 400,000 distinct CDR3 sequences, around a fifth seen once; the top ten hold 29%. The gene calls are TRBV4-2 and TRBJ2-6, with D perhaps TRBD1 (6 bases). The clonotype originates from a female donor with Graves disease. Sequencing was performed on peripheral blood mononuclear cells (PBMCs), taken when the disease was refractory, from a patient treated with antithyroid drugs. For the CDR3, the DNA is TGTGCCAGCAGCCAAGAGGACAGCACGCGCTCTGGGGCCAACGTCCTGACTTTC. It specifies CASSQEDSTRSGANVLTF.